Reported below is one T cell receptor (beta chain). Its antigen is not identified. This specimen belongs to a study of cytomegalovirus exposure and HLA in healthy donors. The J segment lost 0 bases and the V segment lost 2 bases, leaving 1 base of the junction unmatched. This CDR3 is built from 15 residues. Germline CDR1 and CDR2: SEHNR and FQNEAQ (reference sequence). Study results and caveats: Cytomegalovirus status, reportedly, was diagnosed with high specificity and sensitivity by the classifier. Several V segments, TRBV6-2 and TRBV6-3 among them, could not be told apart and were dropped. TCR association rates varied by HLA locus in a later analysis, with DRB1 highest and HLA-C lowest. The study flagged roughly 150 TCR beta chains as cytomegalovirus-associated.

The PCR ran on 60 Vbeta and 13 Jbeta primers. Repertoires were generated with immunoSEQ multiplex PCR, while TCRdb's copy carries only in-frame clones and drops some. This listing includes 75,000 to 85,000 clones. This clonotype originated in a man between 50 and 59 years old in good health and CMV-seronegative. The chain employs TRBV7-9 and TRBJ1-1; 9 bases fit TRBD1. The sequenced sample consisted of PBMCs. The CDR3 sequence is CASSLRQGVNTEAFF. The CDR3 region has the DNA TGTGCCAGCAGCTTAAGACAGGGGGTGAACACTGAAGCTTTCTTT.